This entry lists 26 T cell receptor beta chains sequenced from one sample in a study of human T cells and chemical hapten exposure. From the RACE reads, TCRdb called clonotypes with MiXCR, one entry per CDR3 protein. The data hold some 350,000 distinct CDR3 sequences, with 6% to 7% observed a single time. The time point is: patch test 2, 6 weeks after DPC sensitization. As to treatment: therapeutic diphenylcyclopropenone sensitization with weekly scalp DPC. Sequencing used whole blood, obtained in connection with sensitization to the hapten diphenylcyclopropenone (DPC). These receptors were obtained from a woman aged 18-35 years with alopecia areata. Some clones in this sample may be carry-over from other donors' samples.

This clonotype was counted ten times or more. V is TRBV20-1 and J is TRBJ2-3; TRBD2 agrees at 7 bases. The germline V gene encodes CDR1 DFQATT and CDR2 SNEGSKA (reference sequence). CDR3 length: 13 residues. V lost 5 bases and J lost 2; bases outside the gene matches: 4. DNA for the CDR3: TGCAGTGCTTCAGCGGGGATCACAGATACGCAGTATTTT. Translated: CSASAGITDTQYF.

This chain joins TRBV5-3 and TRBJ2-7; no firm D call. TRBV5-3 is recorded as an ORF, its role being uncertain. The length of the CDR3 is 15 residues. V was trimmed by 4 bases and J by 5 bases, leaving 19 bases between them. CDR3 loop: CARSPLRRPTHEQYF. CDR3 in DNA: TGTGCCAGAAGCCCATTACGCCGACCGACCCACGAGCAGTACTTC.

This clonotype has just a few counts. The chain couples TRBV28 to TRBJ1-2; D perhaps matches TRBD1 (5 bases). Germline CDR1 and CDR2: MDHEN and SYDVKM. The CDR3 has 14 amino acids. V lost 4 bases and J 4 bases, leaving 13 bases between the germline ends. DNA for the CDR3: TGTGCCAGCAGTTCCCATGGGCAGGGCTATGGCTACACCTTC. Amino acids: CASSSHGQGYGYTF.

At least ten counts were recorded for this clonotype. The J gene is TRBJ1-1, the V gene TRBV4-2; D not certain. The V gene lost 1 base and the J gene lost 4 bases, with 7 bases spanning the gap. The CDR3 is 13 amino acids. Germline CDR1 is LGHNA and CDR2 is YNFKEQ. The CDR3 DNA follows: TGTGCCAGCAGCCAAGCGGGGTTCACTGAAGCTTTCTTT. It is translated as CASSQAGFTEAFF.

This clonotype was seen only a few times. The V call is TRBV12-3 or TRBV12-4, the J call TRBJ2-5; a possible D gene is TRBD2 (6 bases). V dropped 3 bases and J dropped 2 bases, with 10 bases sitting between them. The CDR3 extends over 14 amino acids. CDR3 in DNA: TGTGCCAGCAGTTTCCAAGGGAGGCAAGAGACCCAGTACTTC. Its translation: CASSFQGRQETQYF.

The table lists this clonotype with many counts. The rearrangement joins TRBV12-5 to TRBJ2-3; tentatively, D is TRBD1 or TRBD2 (6 bases each). V lost 6 bases and J 0 bases, leaving 13 bases between the germline ends. The CDR3 runs to 15 residues. The germline V gene has CDR1 LGHNT and CDR2 FRNRAP. CDR3 region: CASGGGGYSTDTQYF. The CDR3 coding sequence is TGTGCTAGTGGGGGGGGCGGGTATAGCACAGATACGCAGTATTTT. The complete variable domain, with remaining parts taken from reference TRBV12-5 and TRBJ2-3, reads DARVTQTPRHKVTEMGQEVTMRCQPILGHNTVFWYRQTMMQGLELLAYFRNRAPLDDSGMPKDRFSAEMPDATLATLKIQPSEPRDSAVYFCASGGGGYSTDTQYFGPGTRLTVL.

The CDR3 DNA is TGTGCCAGCAGCCCCCACATGGGGACTGAAGCTTTCTTT. This translates into CASSPHMGTEAFF. This chain links TRBV7-2 with TRBJ1-1; D unclear. The germline CDR1 and CDR2 sequences are SGHTA and FQGNSA. V dropped 5 bases and J dropped 5 bases, with 12 bases sitting between them. The CDR3 contains 13 residues.

This clonotype was seen only a few times. The chain employs TRBV6-6 and TRBJ2-1; 9 bases fit TRBD2. Germline CDR1 reads MNHNY; CDR2 reads SVGAGI (reference sequence). V gave up 7 bases and J gave up 4 bases; unmatched junction bases: 11. This CDR3 has 16 amino acids. DNA of the CDR3: TGTGCCAGCATTGGGACCCGGGCGGGGGGGTACAATGAGCAGTTCTTC. It is translated as CASIGTRAGGYNEQFF.

Many counts were recorded for this clonotype. This sequence joins TRBV28 and TRBJ1-1, with 9 bases aligning to TRBD1. This CDR3 region has 16 residues. Trimming took 4 bases from V and 5 from J; bases not matched to a gene: 11. CDR1 MDHEN and CDR2 SYDVKM come from the germline V gene. CDR3 sequence reads: CASSSPGTGSGTEAFF. The CDR3 bases are TGTGCCAGCAGTTCCCCGGGGACAGGGAGTGGGACTGAAGCTTTCTTT.

There are many counts of this clonotype. The chain joins TRBV6-1 to TRBJ1-5; 9 nucleotides match TRBD1. Trimming removed 7 bases from V and 7 bases from J; junction bases left unmatched: 8. Germline CDR1 is MNHNS and CDR2 is SASEGT. The CDR3 covers 14 residues. The CDR3 loop is CASTLTGGGQPQHF. CDR3 nucleotide sequence: TGTGCCAGCACCCTGACAGGGGGTGGGCAGCCCCAGCATTTT.

In its sample, this clonotype was seen many times. The genes are TRBV3-1 and TRBJ1-5, with TRBD1 as a possible D gene (6 bases). Germline CDR1 and CDR2: LGHDT and YNNKEL (reference sequence). CDR3 length: 15 amino acids. With 1 base removed from V and 4 bases from J, the gap between germline ends came to 11 bases. The CDR3 sequence is CASSQGAGVNQPQHF. The CDR3 DNA reads TGTGCCAGCAGCCAAGGGGCAGGGGTTAATCAGCCCCAGCATTTT.

The genes are TRBV20-1 and TRBJ2-3, with TRBD1 matching 7 bases. Germline-derived CDR1 and CDR2 are DFQATT and SNEGSKA (reference sequence). The V segment lost 5 bases and the J segment 3 bases; nucleotides outside the gene matches: 11. CDR3 length equals 15 residues. The CDR3 is CSALSSDRATDTQYF. Here the CDR3 DNA reads TGCAGTGCTCTAAGTAGTGACAGGGCAACAGATACGCAGTATTTT.

There are a few counts of this clonotype. The chain joins TRBV5-6 to TRBJ2-7; D is unresolved. The germline V gene has CDR1 SGHDT and CDR2 YYEEEE. Trimming stripped 4 bases from V and 1 base from J, with 15 bases between. This CDR3 is built from 15 residues. The CDR3 loop is CASSRPHDWSYEQYF. CDR3 sequence (DNA): TGTGCCAGCAGCCGGCCCCATGATTGGTCCTACGAGCAGTACTTC.

This clonotype was seen a few times. The chain uses TRBV5-6 and TRBJ2-1, with 7 bases aligning to TRBD1. The CDR3 covers 16 residues. V gave up 0 bases and J gave up 5 bases; unmatched junction bases: 8. The V gene's germline CDR1 is SGHDT and CDR2 YYEEEE. CDR3 loop: CASSLGAQGDNNEQFF. The CDR3 region has the DNA TGTGCCAGCAGCTTGGGGGCCCAGGGGGACAACAATGAGCAGTTCTTC.

This clonotype showed up many times. The V gene is TRBV12-3 or TRBV12-4, the J gene TRBJ1-5; 10 nucleotides line up with TRBD1. The CDR3 length is 19 residues. Unmatched junction bases numbered 15, after V lost 6 bases and J lost 1 base. The DNA of the CDR3 is TGTGCCAGCAGCCGTGGTGGGACAGGGGACGGTAGGAGCAATCAGCCCCAGCATTTT. Its translation: CASSRGGTGDGRSNQPQHF.

The sample holds a few counts of this clonotype. The V gene is TRBV3-1, the J gene TRBJ2-7; the D is unclear. Per the germline V gene, CDR1 is LGHDT and CDR2 is YNNKEL (reference sequence). Trimming pared 4 bases from V and 6 bases from J, leaving 16 bases between. The CDR3 is 14 amino acids. CDR3 DNA: TGTGCCAGCAGCCTTACCTCGGCAACAACCGAGCAGTACTTC. It specifies CASSLTSATTEQYF.

Only a few counts were recorded for this clonotype. CDR3 region: CASSVRVAGAQETQYF. In DNA form, the CDR3 reads TGTGCCAGCAGCGTACGGGTAGCGGGGGCCCAAGAGACCCAGTACTTC. The chain carries TRBV9 and TRBJ2-5; 9 bases fit TRBD2. J lost 1 base, V lost 1 base, and 5 bases had no gene match. Germline V lookup: CDR1 SGDLS, CDR2 YYNGEE. The CDR3 totals 16 residues.

This clonotype was counted many times. The chain couples TRBV14 to TRBJ1-1; D gene unclear. Trimming stripped 4 bases from V and 10 bases from J, with 13 bases between. Germline values: CDR1 SGHDN, CDR2 FVKESK. This CDR3 has 12 residues. CDR3 protein: CASSPWARAAFF. The CDR3 DNA follows: TGTGCCAGCAGCCCCTGGGCACGTGCAGCTTTCTTT.

This clonotype was found a few times. V gene TRBV4-2 combines with J gene TRBJ2-7, with a tentative D call TRBD2 (6 bases). The germline gives CDR1 LGHNA, CDR2 YNFKEQ. V shed 1 base and J shed 7 bases, with 17 bases lying between them. This CDR3 is built from 15 residues. CDR3 DNA: TGTGCCAGCAGCCAAGTCCAGGCGGGGTTCGGAGAGCAGTACTTC. It translates to CASSQVQAGFGEQYF.

This clonotype was observed a few times. CDR3 protein: CASSSQGPQDEQFF. The CDR3 DNA reads TGTGCCAGCAGTTCTCAGGGGCCACAGGATGAGCAGTTCTTC. This chain connects TRBV6-4 to TRBJ2-1; maybe TRBD1 (6 bases). Trimming removed 5 bases at V and 8 bases at J, with 16 bases between. The CDR3 contains 14 residues. Germline CDR1 reads MRHNA; CDR2 reads SNTAGT.

This sequence joins TRBV7-2 and TRBJ2-3; 8 nucleotides align to TRBD1. After removal of 5 bases from V and 3 bases from J, the junction contained 10 bases not matched to a gene. The CDR3 extends over 16 amino acids. Germline V gene data show CDR1 as SGHTA and CDR2 as FQGNSA. CDR3 sequence: CASSTSGGVRTDTQYF. For the CDR3, the DNA is TGTGCCAGCAGCACTTCAGGGGGCGTGAGGACAGATACGCAGTATTTT.

This clonotype was detected many times. CDR3 loop: CASSLAGATYNEQFF. The CDR3 DNA reads TGTGCCAGCAGCTTAGCGGGGGCTACCTACAATGAGCAGTTCTTC. The rearrangement joins TRBV7-2 to TRBJ2-1; tentative D call: TRBD1 (6 bases). The germline V gene has CDR1 SGHTA and CDR2 FQGNSA. The V end lost 0 bases, the J end lost 2 bases, and 8 bases lay between the germline ends. The CDR3 has 15 amino acids.

J is TRBJ2-3 and V is TRBV18; 8 positions match TRBD1. With V trimmed by 4 bases and J by 3 bases, 3 bases remained unmatched. The germline V gene has CDR1 KGHSH and CDR2 LQKENI. The CDR3 has 14 residues. The CDR3 region has the DNA TGTGCCAGCTCACTCAGGGGGCCGACAGATACGCAGTATTTT. It translates to CASSLRGPTDTQYF.

This clonotype was recorded at least ten times. The chain joins TRBV6-5 to TRBJ1-2; 8 bases align to TRBD1. CDR3 length: 16 amino acids. Germline assignment: CDR1 MNHEY and CDR2 SVGAGI. Germline trimming cut 2 bases from V and 7 bases from J; bases unmatched to any gene: 12. The CDR3 DNA sequence: TGTGCCAGCAGTTACACGCCGACAGGGGATCCCTGTGGCTACACCTTC. Encoded protein: CASSYTPTGDPCGYTF.

J is TRBJ2-2 and V is TRBV9; no reliable D call. V lost 3 bases to trimming and J lost 6 bases, with 6 bases between them. Germline assignment: CDR1 SGDLS and CDR2 YYNGEE. The CDR3 contains 12 residues. CDR3 in amino acids: CASSAIPGELFF. CDR3 DNA: TGTGCCAGCAGCGCCATTCCCGGGGAGCTGTTTTTT.

This clonotype showed up just a few times. The rearrangement links TRBV7-9 to TRBJ1-5; D gene ambiguous. V was trimmed by 3 bases and J by 1 base, leaving 10 bases between them. CDR1 and CDR2 (germline): SEHNR, FQNEAQ (reference sequence). The CDR3 loop spans 15 amino acids. Here the CDR3 DNA reads TGTGCCAGCAGCTTTAGCCAGCTCAGCAATCAGCCCCAGCATTTT. As protein: CASSFSQLSNQPQHF.